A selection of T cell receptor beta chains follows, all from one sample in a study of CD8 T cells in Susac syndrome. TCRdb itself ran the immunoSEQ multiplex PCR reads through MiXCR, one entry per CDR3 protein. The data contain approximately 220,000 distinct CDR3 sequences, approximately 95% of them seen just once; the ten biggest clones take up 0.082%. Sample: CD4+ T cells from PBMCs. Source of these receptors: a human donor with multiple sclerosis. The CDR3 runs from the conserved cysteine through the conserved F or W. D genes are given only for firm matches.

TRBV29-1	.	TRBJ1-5	CSASDGDLNQPQHF	TGCAGCGCTTCGGACGGGGATCTCAATCAGCCCCAGCATTTT
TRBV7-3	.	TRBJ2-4	CASSFTDKNIQYF	TGTGCCAGCAGCTTTACCGACAAAAACATTCAGTACTTC
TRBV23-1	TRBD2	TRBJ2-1	CASSGLANNEQFF	TGCGCCAGCAGTGGACTAGCCAACAATGAGCAGTTCTTC
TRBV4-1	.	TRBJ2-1	CASSQGFRVNYNEQFF	TGCGCCAGCAGCCAAGGGTTCAGGGTTAACTACAATGAGCAGTTCTTC
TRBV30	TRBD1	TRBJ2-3	CAWSAGQGLFTDTQYF	TGTGCCTGGAGTGCCGGACAGGGCTTGTTCACAGATACGCAGTATTTT
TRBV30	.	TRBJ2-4	CAWSSGTAPRNIQYF	TGTGCCTGGAGTTCCGGGACTGCGCCTAGAAACATTCAGTACTTC
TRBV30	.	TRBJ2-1	CACSTRSSYNEQFF	TGTGCCTGCTCGACTAGGTCATCCTACAATGAGCAGTTCTTC
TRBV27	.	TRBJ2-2	CASSFGHTNTGELFF	TGTGCCAGCAGTTTCGGACATACGAACACCGGGGAGCTGTTTTTT
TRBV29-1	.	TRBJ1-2	CSVPRQGWGYTF	TGCAGCGTCCCTAGGCAAGGGTGGGGCTACACCTTC
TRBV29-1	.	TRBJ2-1	CSVYRDTYNEQFF	TGCAGCGTTTACCGGGACACATACAATGAGCAGTTCTTC